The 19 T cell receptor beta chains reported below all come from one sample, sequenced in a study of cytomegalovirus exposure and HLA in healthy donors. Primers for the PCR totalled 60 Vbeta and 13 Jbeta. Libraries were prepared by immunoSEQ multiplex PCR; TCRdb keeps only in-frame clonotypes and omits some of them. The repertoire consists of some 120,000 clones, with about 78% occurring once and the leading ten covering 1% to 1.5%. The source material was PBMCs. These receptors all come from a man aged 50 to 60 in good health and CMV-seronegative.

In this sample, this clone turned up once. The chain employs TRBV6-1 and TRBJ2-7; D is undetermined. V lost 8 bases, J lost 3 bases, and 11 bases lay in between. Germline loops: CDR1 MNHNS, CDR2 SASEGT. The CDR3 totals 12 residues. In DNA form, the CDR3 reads TGTGCCAGCGACCCGGGTGGCTACGAGCAGTACTTC. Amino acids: CASDPGGYEQYF.

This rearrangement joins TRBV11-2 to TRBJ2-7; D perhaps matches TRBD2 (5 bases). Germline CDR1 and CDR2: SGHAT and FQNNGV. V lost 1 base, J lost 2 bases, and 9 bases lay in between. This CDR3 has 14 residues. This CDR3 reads CASSLGAGAYEQYF. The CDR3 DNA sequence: TGTGCCAGCAGCTTAGGGGCGGGCGCCTACGAGCAGTACTTC.

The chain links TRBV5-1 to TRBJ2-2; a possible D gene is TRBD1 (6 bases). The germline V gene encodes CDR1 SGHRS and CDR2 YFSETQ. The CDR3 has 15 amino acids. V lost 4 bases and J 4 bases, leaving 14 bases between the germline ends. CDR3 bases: TGCGCCAGCAGCCTACTCAGGGGCTCCACCGGGGAGCTGTTTTTT. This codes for CASSLLRGSTGELFF. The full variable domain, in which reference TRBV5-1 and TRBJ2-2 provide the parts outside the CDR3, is KAGVTQTPRYLIKTRGQQVTLSCSPISGHRSVSWYQQTPGQGLQFLFEYFSETQRNKGNFPGRFSGRQFSNSRSEMNVSTLELGDSALYLCASSLLRGSTGELFFGEGSRLTVL.

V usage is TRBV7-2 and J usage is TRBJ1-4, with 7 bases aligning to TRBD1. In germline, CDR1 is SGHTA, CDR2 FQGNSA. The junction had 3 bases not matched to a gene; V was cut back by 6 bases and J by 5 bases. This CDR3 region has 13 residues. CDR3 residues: CASRGQLNEKLFF. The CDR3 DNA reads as TGTGCCAGCAGGGGACAGTTAAATGAAAAACTGTTTTTT.

DNA for the CDR3: TGTGCCAGCAGTTCCGGACTAGCGGGAACCTACGAGCAGTACTTC. Encoded protein: CASSSGLAGTYEQYF. This rearrangement joins TRBV2 to TRBJ2-7, with TRBD2 identical over 12 bases. Trimming cost V 5 bases and J 2 bases; bases outside gene matches: 4. The CDR3 has 15 amino acids. From germline, CDR1 is SNHLY and CDR2 FYNNEI.

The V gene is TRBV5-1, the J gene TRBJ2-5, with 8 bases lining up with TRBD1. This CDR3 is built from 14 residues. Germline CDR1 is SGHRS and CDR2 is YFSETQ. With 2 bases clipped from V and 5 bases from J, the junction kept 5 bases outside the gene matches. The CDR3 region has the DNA TGCGCCAGCAGCTTACCAGGGGGCCGGGAGACCCAGTACTTC. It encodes CASSLPGGRETQYF.

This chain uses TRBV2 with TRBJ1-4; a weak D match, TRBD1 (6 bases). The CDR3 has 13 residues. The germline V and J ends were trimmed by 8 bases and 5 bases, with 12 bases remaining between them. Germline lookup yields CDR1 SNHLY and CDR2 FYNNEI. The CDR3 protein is CASLQGSNEKLFF. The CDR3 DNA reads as TGTGCCAGCTTACAGGGTTCGAATGAAAAACTGTTTTTT.

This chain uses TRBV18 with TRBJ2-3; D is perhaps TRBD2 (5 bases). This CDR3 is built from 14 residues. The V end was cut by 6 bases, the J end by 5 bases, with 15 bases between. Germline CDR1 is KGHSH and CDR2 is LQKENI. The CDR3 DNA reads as TGTGCCAGCTCCCGGGAAAGGGTTGGAGATACGCAGTATTTT. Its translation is CASSRERVGDTQYF.

The CDR3 reads CASTDRGRVGELFF. The CDR3 nucleotides read TGTGCCAGTACCGACAGGGGAAGGGTCGGGGAGCTGTTTTTT. The gene calls are TRBV19 and TRBJ2-2; 8 bases are shared with TRBD1. CDR3 length: 14 amino acids. J lost 7 bases, V lost 7 bases, and 8 bases had no gene match. The V gene's germline CDR1 is LNHDA and CDR2 SQIVND (reference sequence).

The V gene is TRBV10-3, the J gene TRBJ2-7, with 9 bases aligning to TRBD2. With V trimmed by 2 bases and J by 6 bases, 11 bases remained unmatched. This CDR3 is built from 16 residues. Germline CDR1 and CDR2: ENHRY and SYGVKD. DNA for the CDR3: TGTGCCATCAGTGAGACCCGAAGCGGGAGGCGATGCGAGCAGTACTTC. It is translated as CAISETRSGRRCEQYF.

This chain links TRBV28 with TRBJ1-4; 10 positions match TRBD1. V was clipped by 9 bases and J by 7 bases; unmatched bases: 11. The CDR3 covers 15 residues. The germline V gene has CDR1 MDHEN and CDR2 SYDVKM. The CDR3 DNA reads TGTGCCAGTAGTAAATGGGACAGGGGTATTGAAAAACTGTTTTTT. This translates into CASSKWDRGIEKLFF.

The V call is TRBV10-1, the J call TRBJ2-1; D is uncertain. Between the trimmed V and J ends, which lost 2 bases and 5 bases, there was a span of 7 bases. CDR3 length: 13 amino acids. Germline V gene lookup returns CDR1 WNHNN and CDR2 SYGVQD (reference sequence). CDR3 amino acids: CASSETLDNEQFF. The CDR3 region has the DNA TGCGCCAGCAGTGAGACTTTAGACAATGAGCAGTTCTTC.

CDR3 in DNA: TGCGCCAGCAGCCGCACGGGGGGTCGGGGGACCCAGTACTTC. Residues: CASSRTGGRGTQYF. V is TRBV4-3 and J is TRBJ2-5; 7 nucleotides line up with TRBD2. Germline CDR1 and CDR2: LGHNA and YSLEER. After removal of 4 bases from V and 7 bases from J, the junction contained 9 bases not matched to a gene. This CDR3 comprises 14 residues.

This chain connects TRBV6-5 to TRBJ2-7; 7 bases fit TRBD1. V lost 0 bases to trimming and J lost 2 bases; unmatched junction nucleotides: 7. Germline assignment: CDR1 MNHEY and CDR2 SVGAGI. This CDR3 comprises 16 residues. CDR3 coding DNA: TGTGCCAGCAGTTACTCAACAGGGGAACCGGCCTACGAGCAGTACTTC. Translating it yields CASSYSTGEPAYEQYF.

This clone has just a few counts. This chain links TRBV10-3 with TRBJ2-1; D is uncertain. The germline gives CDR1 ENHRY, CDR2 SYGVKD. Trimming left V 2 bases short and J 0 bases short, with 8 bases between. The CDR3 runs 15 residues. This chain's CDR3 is CAISERSISYNEQFF. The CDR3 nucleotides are TGTGCCATCAGTGAGCGATCTATCTCCTACAATGAGCAGTTCTTC.

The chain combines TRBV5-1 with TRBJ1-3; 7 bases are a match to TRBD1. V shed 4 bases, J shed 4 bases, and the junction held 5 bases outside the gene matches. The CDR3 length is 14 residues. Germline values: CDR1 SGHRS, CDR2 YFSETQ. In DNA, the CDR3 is TGCGCCAGCAGCCCGGGACAGTACGGAAACACCATATATTTT. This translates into CASSPGQYGNTIYF.

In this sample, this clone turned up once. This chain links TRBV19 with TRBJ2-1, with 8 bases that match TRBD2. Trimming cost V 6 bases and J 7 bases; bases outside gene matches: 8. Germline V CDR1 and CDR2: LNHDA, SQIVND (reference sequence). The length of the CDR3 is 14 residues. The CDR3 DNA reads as TGTGCCAGTAGAAGAGCGGGAGTTGCGAATGAGCAGTTCTTC. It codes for CASRRAGVANEQFF.

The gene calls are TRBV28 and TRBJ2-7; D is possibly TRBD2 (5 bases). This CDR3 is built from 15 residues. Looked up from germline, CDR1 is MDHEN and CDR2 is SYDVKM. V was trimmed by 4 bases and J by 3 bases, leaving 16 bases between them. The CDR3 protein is CASSYRGTQFYEQYF. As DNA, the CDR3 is TGTGCCAGCAGTTACCGGGGTACCCAGTTCTACGAGCAGTACTTC.

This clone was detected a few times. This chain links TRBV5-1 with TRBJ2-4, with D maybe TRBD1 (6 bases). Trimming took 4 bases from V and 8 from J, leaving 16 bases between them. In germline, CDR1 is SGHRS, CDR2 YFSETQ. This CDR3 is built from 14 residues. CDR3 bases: TGCGCCAGCAGCCCGGTAGGGGGAATGGACATTCAGTACTTC. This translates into CASSPVGGMDIQYF.